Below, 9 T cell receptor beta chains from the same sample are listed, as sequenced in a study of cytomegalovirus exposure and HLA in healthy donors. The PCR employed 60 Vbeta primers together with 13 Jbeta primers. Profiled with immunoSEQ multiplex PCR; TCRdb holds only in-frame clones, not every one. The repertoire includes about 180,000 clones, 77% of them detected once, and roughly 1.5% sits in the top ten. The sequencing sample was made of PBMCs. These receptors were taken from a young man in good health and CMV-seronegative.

As DNA, the CDR3 is TGTGCCAGCTCCCAACCGGGACTAGCGGGATATACGCAGTATTTT. This gives the protein CASSQPGLAGYTQYF. The V call is TRBV18, the J call TRBJ2-3, with 13 nucleotides matching TRBD2. Germline CDR1 is KGHSH and CDR2 is LQKENI. The CDR3 covers 15 residues. The V and J ends lost 6 bases and 7 bases, in that order; junction bases with no gene match: 7. The entire variable domain, with the rest obtained from reference TRBV18 and TRBJ2-3, is as follows: NAGVMQNPRHLVRRRGQEARLRCSPMKGHSHVYWYRQLPEEGLKFMVYLQKENIIDESGMPKERFSAEFPKEGPSILRIQQVVRGDSAAYFCASSQPGLAGYTQYFGPGTRLTVL.

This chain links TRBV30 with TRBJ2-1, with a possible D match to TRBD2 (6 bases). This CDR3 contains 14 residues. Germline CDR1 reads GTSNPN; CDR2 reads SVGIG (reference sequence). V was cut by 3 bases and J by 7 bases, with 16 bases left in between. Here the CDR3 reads CAWSGRGPWNEQFF. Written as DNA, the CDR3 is TGTGCCTGGAGCGGGCGGGGTCCCTGGAATGAGCAGTTCTTC.

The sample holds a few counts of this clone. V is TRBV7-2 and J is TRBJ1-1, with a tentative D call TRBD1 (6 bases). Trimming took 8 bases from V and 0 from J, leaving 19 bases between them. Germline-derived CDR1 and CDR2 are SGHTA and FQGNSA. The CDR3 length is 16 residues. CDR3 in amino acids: CASCLGAGIMNTEAFF. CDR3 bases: TGTGCCAGCTGCCTGGGGGCGGGCATAATGAACACTGAAGCTTTCTTT.

The CDR3 sequence: CASSYGQGSYEQYF. The CDR3 nucleotides are TGTGCCAGCAGTTACGGGCAGGGGAGCTACGAGCAGTACTTC. V gene TRBV6-5 combines with J gene TRBJ2-7; TRBD1 is a possible D gene (6 bases). The V end was cut by 2 bases, the J end by 3 bases, with 11 bases between. Germline CDR1 and CDR2: MNHEY and SVGAGI. The CDR3 totals 14 residues.

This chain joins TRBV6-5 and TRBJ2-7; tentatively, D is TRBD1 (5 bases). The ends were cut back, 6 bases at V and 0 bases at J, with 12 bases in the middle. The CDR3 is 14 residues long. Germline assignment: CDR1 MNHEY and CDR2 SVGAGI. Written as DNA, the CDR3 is TGTGCCAGCAGGGGTAACAGGTACTCCTACGAGCAGTACTTC. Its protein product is CASRGNRYSYEQYF.

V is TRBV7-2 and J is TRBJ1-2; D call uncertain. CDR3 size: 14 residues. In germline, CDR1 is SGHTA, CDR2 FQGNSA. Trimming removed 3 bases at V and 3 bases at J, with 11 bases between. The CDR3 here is CASSLTLADYGYTF. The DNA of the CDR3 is TGTGCCAGCAGCTTGACATTGGCAGACTATGGCTACACCTTC. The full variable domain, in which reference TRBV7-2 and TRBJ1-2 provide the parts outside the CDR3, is GAGVSQSPSNKVTEKGKDVELRCDPISGHTALYWYRQSLGQGLEFLIYFQGNSAPDKSGLPSDRFSAERTGGSVSTLTIQRTQQEDSAVYLCASSLTLADYGYTFGSGTRLTVV.

Here the CDR3 DNA reads TGTGCCAGCAGCTTCGGAGGCCCAGAGACCCAGTACTTC. Translating it yields CASSFGGPETQYF. This chain joins TRBV4-2 and TRBJ2-5; perhaps TRBD2 as D (5 bases). The CDR3 is 13 amino acids. Trimming cost V 5 bases and J 4 bases, with 11 bases left between them. Germline lookup yields CDR1 LGHNA and CDR2 YNFKEQ.

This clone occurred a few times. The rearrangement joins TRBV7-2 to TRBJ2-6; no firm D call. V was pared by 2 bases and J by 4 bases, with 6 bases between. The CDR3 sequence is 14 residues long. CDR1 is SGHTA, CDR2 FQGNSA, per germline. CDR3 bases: TGTGCCAGCAGCTTACCGAGGGGGGCCAACGTCCTGACTTTC. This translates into CASSLPRGANVLTF.

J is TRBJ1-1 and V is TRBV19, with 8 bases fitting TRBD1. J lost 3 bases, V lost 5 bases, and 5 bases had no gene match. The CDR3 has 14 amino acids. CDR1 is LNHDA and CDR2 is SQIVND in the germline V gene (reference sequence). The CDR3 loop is CASSARGLYTEAFF. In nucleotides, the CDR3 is TGTGCCAGTAGTGCCAGGGGGCTCTACACTGAAGCTTTCTTT. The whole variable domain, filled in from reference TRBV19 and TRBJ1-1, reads DGGITQSPKYLFRKEGQNVTLSCEQNLNHDAMYWYRQDPGQGLRLIYYSQIVNDFQKGDIAEGYSVSREKKESFPLTVTSAQKNPTAFYLCASSARGLYTEAFFGQGTRLTVV.